The rows below give T cell receptor beta chains drawn from one sample of a study of T cells in Graves' hyperthyroidism and ophthalmopathy. TCRdb called the multiplex PCR reads again in MiXCR, with one record for every CDR3 protein. The table includes fewer than 650,000 distinct CDR3 sequences, roughly 15% detected once. The source material was blood. The receptors shown here come from a woman in her thirties or forties with Graves' hyperthyroidism. Both conserved end residues are part of each CDR3. A D gene is named only where the DNA matches it firmly. Not all rows give a size; the values are once, few, many and, for expanded clones, a class.

v_gene: TRBV9; d_gene: NA; j_gene: TRBJ2-1; abundance: NA; CDR3nt: TGTGCCAGCAGCTATGATTCTTCAGGGTACAATGAGCAGTTCTTC; CDR3aa: CASSYDSSGYNEQFF
v_gene: TRBV20-1; d_gene: NA; j_gene: TRBJ1-1; abundance: many; CDR3nt: TGCAGTGCTAGAGGTGCGAGTGTGGGAAGAAACACTGAAGCTTTCTTT; CDR3aa: CSARGASVGRNTEAFF
v_gene: TRBV10-3; d_gene: TRBD2; j_gene: TRBJ2-3; abundance: NA; CDR3nt: TGTGCCATCAGACCACTAGCGGAAACAGATACGCAGTATTTT; CDR3aa: CAIRPLAETDTQYF
v_gene: TRBV5-1; d_gene: NA; j_gene: TRBJ1-1; abundance: many; CDR3nt: TGCGCCAGCAGCCCCGGGCTTTCCGCCACTGAAGCTTTCTTT; CDR3aa: CASSPGLSATEAFF
v_gene: TRBV29-1; d_gene: TRBD1; j_gene: TRBJ2-1; abundance: many; CDR3nt: TGCAGCGTTGAAAGGACAGGGGGGAATGAGCAGTTCTTC; CDR3aa: CSVERTGGNEQFF
v_gene: TRBV10-3; d_gene: NA; j_gene: TRBJ2-7; abundance: many; CDR3nt: TGTGCCATCAGTGAGTCCGGGACCAACTACGAGCAGTACTTC; CDR3aa: CAISESGTNYEQYF
v_gene: TRBV5-1; d_gene: NA; j_gene: TRBJ2-7; abundance: NA; CDR3nt: TGCGCCAGCAGCTTGGATAGCAGGAGGAACGAGCAGTACTTC; CDR3aa: CASSLDSRRNEQYF
v_gene: TRBV5-1; d_gene: TRBD1; j_gene: TRBJ2-5; abundance: few; CDR3nt: TGCGCCAGCAGCGGGGGGACAGGGGCACCTTCAGAGACCCAGTACTTC; CDR3aa: CASSGGTGAPSETQYF
v_gene: TRBV28; d_gene: NA; j_gene: TRBJ1-5; abundance: many; CDR3nt: TGTGCCAGCAGTTTTTCGGGCCTAGATAGCAATCAGCCCCAGCATTTT; CDR3aa: CASSFSGLDSNQPQHF
v_gene: TRBV3-1; d_gene: TRBD2; j_gene: TRBJ2-1; abundance: many; CDR3nt: TGTGCCAGCAGCCCCACCTCTCCTAACGGGAGGTACAATGAGCAGTTCTTC; CDR3aa: CASSPTSPNGRYNEQFF
v_gene: TRBV10-2; d_gene: NA; j_gene: TRBJ2-5; abundance: many; CDR3nt: TGCGCCAGCAGTGAGCTAGGCAGGGGACAAGAGACCCAGTACTTC; CDR3aa: CASSELGRGQETQYF
v_gene: TRBV28; d_gene: NA; j_gene: TRBJ2-7; abundance: many; CDR3nt: TGTGCCAGCAGTTTAAACGGCGTCTACGAGCAGTACTTC; CDR3aa: CASSLNGVYEQYF
v_gene: TRBV20-1; d_gene: TRBD2; j_gene: TRBJ2-1; abundance: many; CDR3nt: TGCAGTGCTAGGGTTTTATCTAGCGGGAGCCGAGGCGAGCAGTTCTTC; CDR3aa: CSARVLSSGSRGEQFF
v_gene: TRBV20-1; d_gene: NA; j_gene: TRBJ2-5; abundance: many; CDR3nt: TGCAGTGCTAGAGAGGACAGACTCCTTCAAGAGACCCAGTACTTC; CDR3aa: CSAREDRLLQETQYF
v_gene: TRBV19; d_gene: TRBD2; j_gene: TRBJ2-1; abundance: NA; CDR3nt: TGTGCCAGTAGTTTTAGTCTAGCGGGAGGCAATGAGCAGTTCTTC; CDR3aa: CASSFSLAGGNEQFF
v_gene: TRBV4-1; d_gene: NA; j_gene: TRBJ2-2; abundance: few; CDR3nt: TGCGCCAGCAGATTAGGGGCGAGCGATAACACCGGGGAGCTGTTTTTT; CDR3aa: CASRLGASDNTGELFF
v_gene: TRBV5-6; d_gene: NA; j_gene: TRBJ1-5; abundance: many; CDR3nt: TGTGCCAGCAGCTTGGGGACACTGGGGATTCAGCCCCAGCATTTT; CDR3aa: CASSLGTLGIQPQHF
v_gene: TRBV27; d_gene: TRBD1; j_gene: TRBJ2-7; abundance: many; CDR3nt: TGTGCCAGCAGTCGAGGACAGGGTTTTTACGAGCAGTACTTC; CDR3aa: CASSRGQGFYEQYF
v_gene: TRBV28; d_gene: NA; j_gene: TRBJ2-2; abundance: few; CDR3nt: TGTGCCAGCAACCCATACACCGGGGAGCTGTTTTTT; CDR3aa: CASNPYTGELFF
v_gene: TRBV7-2; d_gene: TRBD2; j_gene: TRBJ2-1; abundance: many; CDR3nt: TGTGCCAGCAGCCGACATGGTGCGGGAGGGTCCTACAATGAGCAGTTCTTC; CDR3aa: CASSRHGAGGSYNEQFF
v_gene: TRBV28; d_gene: TRBD2; j_gene: TRBJ2-1; abundance: NA; CDR3nt: TGTGCCAGCAGTTCGGGACCAGCGGGAGGGGTACTCCGCTCCTACAATGAGCAGTTCTTC; CDR3aa: CASSSGPAGGVLRSYNEQFF
v_gene: TRBV19; d_gene: TRBD1; j_gene: TRBJ2-3; abundance: few; CDR3nt: TGTGCCAGTAGTATTCAGGGGGCGAGGGCAGATACGCAGTATTTT; CDR3aa: CASSIQGARADTQYF
v_gene: TRBV24-1; d_gene: TRBD1; j_gene: TRBJ2-2; abundance: many; CDR3nt: TGTGCCACCTTGGGACAGGGTGCGACCGGGGAGCTGTTTTTT; CDR3aa: CATLGQGATGELFF
v_gene: TRBV6-4; d_gene: NA; j_gene: TRBJ1-6; abundance: NA; CDR3nt: TGTGCCAGCAGTGAAGCTGGAGGGAATTCACCCCTCCACTTT; CDR3aa: CASSEAGGNSPLHF
v_gene: TRBV28; d_gene: TRBD2; j_gene: TRBJ2-3; abundance: NA; CDR3nt: TGTGCCAGCAGCCCCTTGCCCCGGACTAGCGGGGGAATCACAGATACGCAGTATTTT; CDR3aa: CASSPLPRTSGGITDTQYF
v_gene: TRBV29-1; d_gene: NA; j_gene: TRBJ2-7; abundance: few; CDR3nt: TGCAGCGAGACGCCACTTTTCTGCTCCTACGAGCAGTACTTC; CDR3aa: CSETPLFCSYEQYF
v_gene: TRBV18; d_gene: NA; j_gene: TRBJ1-1; abundance: many; CDR3nt: TGTGCCAGCTCAGACAGCGCCTCCACTGAAGCTTTCTTT; CDR3aa: CASSDSASTEAFF
v_gene: TRBV27; d_gene: NA; j_gene: TRBJ1-2; abundance: many; CDR3nt: TGTGCCAGCAGACCTACCACAGGTCCTAACTATGGCTACACCTTC; CDR3aa: CASRPTTGPNYGYTF
v_gene: TRBV5-1; d_gene: NA; j_gene: TRBJ2-1; abundance: NA; CDR3nt: TGCGCCAGCAGCTTGACTGGTGCAAACCCCTACAATGAGCAGTTCTTC; CDR3aa: CASSLTGANPYNEQFF
v_gene: TRBV29-1; d_gene: TRBD1; j_gene: TRBJ2-1; abundance: NA; CDR3nt: TGCAGCGCCCCGGGACAGGAGTTCTTC; CDR3aa: CSAPGQEFF
v_gene: TRBV20-1; d_gene: TRBD2; j_gene: TRBJ2-3; abundance: many; CDR3nt: TGCAGTGCTAGAGGCGCATCACTAGGACTAGCTTGGGATACGCAGTATTTT; CDR3aa: CSARGASLGLAWDTQYF
v_gene: TRBV11-3; d_gene: NA; j_gene: TRBJ2-4; abundance: few; CDR3nt: TGTGCCAGCAGCTTAGGTCGGACAGCCGTAGAACGGGCCAAAAACATTCAGTACTTC; CDR3aa: CASSLGRTAVERAKNIQYF
v_gene: TRBV6-2/TRBV6-3; d_gene: TRBD1; j_gene: TRBJ2-7; abundance: NA; CDR3nt: TGTGCCAGCAGCCCCTCCGGGACAGGATACGCCGAGCAGTACTTC; CDR3aa: CASSPSGTGYAEQYF
v_gene: TRBV9; d_gene: NA; j_gene: TRBJ2-1; abundance: NA; CDR3nt: TGTGCCAGCAGCGTAGAGGGTCCCGGGACCTACAATGAGCAGTTCTTC; CDR3aa: CASSVEGPGTYNEQFF
v_gene: TRBV20-1; d_gene: NA; j_gene: TRBJ2-1; abundance: many; CDR3nt: TGCAGTGCTCCTGGGAGCGGAGCCCCCTCCTCCTACAATGAGCAGTTCTTC; CDR3aa: CSAPGSGAPSSYNEQFF
v_gene: TRBV28; d_gene: NA; j_gene: TRBJ2-3; abundance: many; CDR3nt: TGTGCCAGCAGGTGGGAAATTTTCACAGATACGCAGTATTTT; CDR3aa: CASRWEIFTDTQYF
v_gene: TRBV2; d_gene: TRBD1; j_gene: TRBJ2-1; abundance: NA; CDR3nt: TGTGCCAGCAGTGAAACGGCCGGGACAGGGGGTTTCAATGAGCAGCTCTTC; CDR3aa: CASSETAGTGGFNEQLF
v_gene: TRBV3-1; d_gene: NA; j_gene: TRBJ1-1; abundance: many; CDR3nt: TGTGCCAGCAGCCAAGAATTAAGGGCCGCGGGAACTGAAGCTTTCTTT; CDR3aa: CASSQELRAAGTEAFF
v_gene: TRBV3-1; d_gene: TRBD1; j_gene: TRBJ2-7; abundance: many; CDR3nt: TGTGCCAGCAGCCGGTCGACAGGGGTCTCCTACGAGCAGTACTTC; CDR3aa: CASSRSTGVSYEQYF
v_gene: TRBV10-1; d_gene: NA; j_gene: TRBJ2-1; abundance: few; CDR3nt: TGCGCCAGCAGTGATGAGCGCGATGAGCAGTTCTTC; CDR3aa: CASSDERDEQFF
v_gene: TRBV2; d_gene: NA; j_gene: TRBJ1-5; abundance: few; CDR3nt: TGTGCCAGCAGTGTAACCGCAAGAAAGCCCCAGCATTTT; CDR3aa: CASSVTARKPQHF
v_gene: TRBV6-5; d_gene: NA; j_gene: TRBJ2-1; abundance: NA; CDR3nt: TGTGCCAGCAGTTATGGCGAGATCTCCCACAATGAGCAGTTCTTC; CDR3aa: CASSYGEISHNEQFF
v_gene: TRBV5-1; d_gene: TRBD2; j_gene: TRBJ2-3; abundance: many; CDR3nt: TGCGCCAGCAGCTTGGCGGCGTCCAGCGGGACGAGCACAGATACGCAGTATTTT; CDR3aa: CASSLAASSGTSTDTQYF
v_gene: TRBV24-1; d_gene: NA; j_gene: TRBJ1-2; abundance: few; CDR3nt: TGTGCCACCAGTGGGGGGGGCGGCTATGGCTACACCTTC; CDR3aa: CATSGGGGYGYTF
v_gene: TRBV6-1; d_gene: NA; j_gene: TRBJ1-5; abundance: many; CDR3nt: TGTGCCAGCAGTGAAGTCGGCAATCAGCCCCAGCATTTT; CDR3aa: CASSEVGNQPQHF
v_gene: TRBV28; d_gene: TRBD1; j_gene: TRBJ1-4; abundance: few; CDR3nt: TGTGCCAGCAGTCAGACAGGGTTTAGACTGTTTTTT; CDR3aa: CASSQTGFRLFF
v_gene: TRBV5-6; d_gene: NA; j_gene: TRBJ2-1; abundance: many; CDR3nt: TGTGCCAGCTTAGACCAGGGACGGAGCTCCTACAATGAGCAGTTCTTC; CDR3aa: CASLDQGRSSYNEQFF
v_gene: TRBV6-1; d_gene: NA; j_gene: TRBJ2-1; abundance: few; CDR3nt: TGTGCCAGCAGTAACCGGGATTCGCAGTTCTTC; CDR3aa: CASSNRDSQFF
v_gene: TRBV18; d_gene: NA; j_gene: TRBJ1-1; abundance: NA; CDR3nt: TGTGCCAGCTCAAGATGGGGGAACGCTGAAGCTTTCTTT; CDR3aa: CASSRWGNAEAFF
v_gene: TRBV14; d_gene: NA; j_gene: TRBJ1-2; abundance: few; CDR3nt: TGTGCCAGCACCCAAGGGAACAGGAACTATGGCTACACCTTC; CDR3aa: CASTQGNRNYGYTF
v_gene: TRBV20-1; d_gene: TRBD2; j_gene: TRBJ2-7; abundance: many; CDR3nt: TGCAGTGCTAGTTCAGGACTAGCGGGGGGCAGCTCCTACGAGCAGTACTTC; CDR3aa: CSASSGLAGGSSYEQYF